One and the same sample provided the 5 T cell receptor beta chains below, sequenced in a study of cytomegalovirus exposure and HLA in healthy donors. 60 Vbeta and 13 Jbeta primers were used in PCR. Data came from immunoSEQ multiplex PCR; TCRdb stores just in-frame clones and leaves some out. The sample has 55,000 to 80,000 clones; around 72% are singletons. Sequenced input: PBMCs. Receptors originate from a woman aged 30 to 39 in good health and CMV-seropositive.

The chain has TRBV28 and TRBJ2-7; tentatively, D is TRBD2 (5 bases). This CDR3 is 14 amino acids long. Germline V gene lookup returns CDR1 MDHEN and CDR2 SYDVKM. Trimming took 10 bases from V and 5 from J, leaving 21 bases between them. For the CDR3, the DNA is TGTGCCACCTCGACCGGGGTCACCGCGAACGAGCAGTACTTC. It translates to CATSTGVTANEQYF.

The rearrangement joins TRBV30 to TRBJ2-5; 14 bases align to TRBD2. J was trimmed by 5 bases and V by 3 bases; bases with no gene match: 2. The germline CDR1 and CDR2 sequences are GTSNPN and SVGIG (reference sequence). The CDR3 runs to 14 residues. The CDR3 region is CAWSGLAGGETQYF. As DNA, the CDR3 is TGTGCCTGGAGCGGACTAGCGGGAGGTGAGACCCAGTACTTC.

The chain links TRBV28 to TRBJ2-7; 8 bases agree with TRBD1. Germline V gene sequence: CDR1 MDHEN, CDR2 SYDVKM. The CDR3 runs 14 residues. V lost 6 bases to trimming and J lost 3 bases; unmatched junction nucleotides: 7. The CDR3 spells CASSPGTGLYEQYF. Here the CDR3 DNA reads TGTGCCAGCAGCCCCGGGACAGGCCTCTACGAGCAGTACTTC.

The chain recombines TRBV4-3 with TRBJ1-6, with D possibly TRBD1 on 6 matching bases. The germline gives CDR1 LGHNA, CDR2 YSLEER. This CDR3 is built from 15 residues. V lost 8 bases and J 0 bases, leaving 11 bases between the germline ends. The CDR3 DNA reads TGCGCCAGCTGCCTGGACAGCTCCTATAATTCACCCCTCCACTTT. This sequence encodes CASCLDSSYNSPLHF.

As concerns this clone: Given a far larger clone just one base away, this is likely a sequencing read error. The chain uses TRBV5-6 and TRBJ1-4, with D possibly TRBD1 on 5 matching bases. Germline CDR1 reads SGHDT; CDR2 reads YYEEEE. V lost 1 base to trimming and J lost 8 bases, with 15 bases between them. This CDR3 is built from 15 residues. CDR3 DNA: TGTGCCAGCAGCTTGAGGACAAATCAGGCCGAAAAACTGTTTTTT. Translated, it gives CASSLRTNQAEKLFF.